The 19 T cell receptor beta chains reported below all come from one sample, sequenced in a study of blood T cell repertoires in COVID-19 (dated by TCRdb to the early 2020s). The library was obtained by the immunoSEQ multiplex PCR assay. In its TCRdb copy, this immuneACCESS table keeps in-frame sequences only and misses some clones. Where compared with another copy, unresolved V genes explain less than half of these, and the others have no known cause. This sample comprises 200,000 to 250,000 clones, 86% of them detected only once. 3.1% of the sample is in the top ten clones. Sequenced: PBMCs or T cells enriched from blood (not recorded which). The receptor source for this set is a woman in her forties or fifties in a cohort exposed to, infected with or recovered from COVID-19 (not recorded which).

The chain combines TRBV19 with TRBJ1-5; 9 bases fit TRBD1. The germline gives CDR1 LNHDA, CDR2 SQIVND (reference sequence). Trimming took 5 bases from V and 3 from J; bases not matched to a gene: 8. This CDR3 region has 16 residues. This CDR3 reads CASSGRQGVNNQPQHF. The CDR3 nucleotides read TGTGCCAGTAGTGGAAGACAGGGGGTGAACAATCAGCCCCAGCATTTT. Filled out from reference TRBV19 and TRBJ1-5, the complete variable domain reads DGGITQSPKYLFRKEGQNVTLSCEQNLNHDAMYWYRQDPGQGLRLIYYSQIVNDFQKGDIAEGYSVSREKKESFPLTVTSAQKNPTAFYLCASSGRQGVNNQPQHFGDGTRLSIL.

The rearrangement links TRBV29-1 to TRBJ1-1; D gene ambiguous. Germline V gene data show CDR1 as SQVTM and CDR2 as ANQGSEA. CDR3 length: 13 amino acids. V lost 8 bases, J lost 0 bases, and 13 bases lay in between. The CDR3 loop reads CSITRTVNTEAFF. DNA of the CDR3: TGCAGCATTACTAGGACCGTGAACACTGAAGCTTTCTTT. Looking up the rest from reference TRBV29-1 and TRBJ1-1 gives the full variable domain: SAVISQKPSRDICQRGTSLTIQCQVDSQVTMMFWYRQQPGQSLTLIATANQGSEATYESGFVIDKFPISRPNLTFSTLTVSNMSPEDSSIYLCSITRTVNTEAFFGQGTRLTVV.

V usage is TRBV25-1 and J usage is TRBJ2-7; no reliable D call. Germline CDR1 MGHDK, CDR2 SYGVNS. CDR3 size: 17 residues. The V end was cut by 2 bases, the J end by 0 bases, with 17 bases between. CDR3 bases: TGTGCCAGCAGTGAAAGGCCGAGCGTGAAAAGCTCCTACGAGCAGTACTTC. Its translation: CASSERPSVKSSYEQYF.

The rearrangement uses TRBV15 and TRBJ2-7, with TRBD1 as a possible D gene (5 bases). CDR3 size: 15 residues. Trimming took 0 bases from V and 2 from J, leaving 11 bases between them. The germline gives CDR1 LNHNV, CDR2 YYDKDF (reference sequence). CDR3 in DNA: TGTGCCACCAGCAGAGATCAGGGATCTCCCTACGAGCAGTACTTC. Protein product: CATSRDQGSPYEQYF.

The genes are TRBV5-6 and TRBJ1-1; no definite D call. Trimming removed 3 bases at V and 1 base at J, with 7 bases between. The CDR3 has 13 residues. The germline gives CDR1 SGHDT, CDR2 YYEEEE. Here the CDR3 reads CASSYSPNTEAFF. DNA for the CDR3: TGTGCCAGCAGCTATAGTCCGAACACTGAAGCTTTCTTT. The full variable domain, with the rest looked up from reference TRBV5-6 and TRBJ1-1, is DAGVTQSPTHLIKTRGQQVTLRCSPKSGHDTVSWYQQALGQGPQFIFQYYEEEERQRGNFPDRFSGHQFPNYSSELNVNALLLGDSALYLCASSYSPNTEAFFGQGTRLTVV.

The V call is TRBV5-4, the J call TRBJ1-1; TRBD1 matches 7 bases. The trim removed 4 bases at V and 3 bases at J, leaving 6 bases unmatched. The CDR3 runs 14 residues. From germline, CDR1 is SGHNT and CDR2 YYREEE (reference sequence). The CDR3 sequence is CASSQGVGDTEAFF. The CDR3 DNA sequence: TGTGCCAGCAGCCAGGGGGTGGGGGACACTGAAGCTTTCTTT.

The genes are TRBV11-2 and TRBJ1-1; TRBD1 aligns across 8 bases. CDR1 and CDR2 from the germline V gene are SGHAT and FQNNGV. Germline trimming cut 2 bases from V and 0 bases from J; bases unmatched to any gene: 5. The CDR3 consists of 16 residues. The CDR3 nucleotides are TGTGCCAGCAGCTTAAAGGACAGGGTGATGAACACTGAAGCTTTCTTT. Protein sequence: CASSLKDRVMNTEAFF.

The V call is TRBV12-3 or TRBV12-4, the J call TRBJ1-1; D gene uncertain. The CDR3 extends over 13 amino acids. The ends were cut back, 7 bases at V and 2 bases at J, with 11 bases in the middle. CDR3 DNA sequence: TGTGCCAGCACCCTCTTCTTAAACACTGAAGCTTTCTTT. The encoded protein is CASTLFLNTEAFF.

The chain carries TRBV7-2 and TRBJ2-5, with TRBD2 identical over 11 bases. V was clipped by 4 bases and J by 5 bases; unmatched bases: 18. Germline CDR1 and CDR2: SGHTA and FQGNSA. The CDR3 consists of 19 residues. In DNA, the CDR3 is TGTGCCAGCAGCTCCGGCCGGGGTAGTGCTAGCGGGGGGTTTGAGACCCAGTACTTC. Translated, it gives CASSSGRGSASGGFETQYF.

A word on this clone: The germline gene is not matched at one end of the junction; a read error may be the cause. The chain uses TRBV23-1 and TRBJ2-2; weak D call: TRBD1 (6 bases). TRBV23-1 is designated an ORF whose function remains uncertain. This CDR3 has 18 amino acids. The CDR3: CASGITGTTFNEHRGAVF. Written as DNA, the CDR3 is TGCGCCAGCGGCATAACCGGGACAACCTTCAACGAACACCGGGGAGCTGTTTTT.

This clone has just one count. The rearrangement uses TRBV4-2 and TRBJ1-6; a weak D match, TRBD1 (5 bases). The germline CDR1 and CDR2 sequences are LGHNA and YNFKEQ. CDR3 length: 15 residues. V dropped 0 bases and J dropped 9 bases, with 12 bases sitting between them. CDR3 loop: CASSQDDGDSSPLHF. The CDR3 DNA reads TGTGCCAGCAGCCAAGATGACGGGGACTCTTCACCCCTCCACTTT.

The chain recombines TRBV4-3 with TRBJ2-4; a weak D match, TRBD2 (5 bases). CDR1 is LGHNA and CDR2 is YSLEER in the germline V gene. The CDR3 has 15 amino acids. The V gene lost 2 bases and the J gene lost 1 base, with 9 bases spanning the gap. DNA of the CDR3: TGCGCCAGCAGCCAAAGGACTGATGCCAAAAACATTCAGTACTTC. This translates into CASSQRTDAKNIQYF.

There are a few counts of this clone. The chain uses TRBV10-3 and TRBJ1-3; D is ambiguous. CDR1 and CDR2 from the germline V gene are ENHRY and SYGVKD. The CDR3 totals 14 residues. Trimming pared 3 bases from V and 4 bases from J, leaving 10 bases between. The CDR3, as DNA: TGTGCCATCAGTGATACATTCGCAGGAAACACCATATATTTT. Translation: CAISDTFAGNTIYF.

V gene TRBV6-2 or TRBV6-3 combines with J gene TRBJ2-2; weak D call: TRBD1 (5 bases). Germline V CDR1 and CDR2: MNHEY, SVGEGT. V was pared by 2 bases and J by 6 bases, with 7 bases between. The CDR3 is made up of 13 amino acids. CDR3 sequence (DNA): TGTGCCAGCAGTTACCCGACAGCCGGGGAGCTGTTTTTT. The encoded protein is CASSYPTAGELFF.

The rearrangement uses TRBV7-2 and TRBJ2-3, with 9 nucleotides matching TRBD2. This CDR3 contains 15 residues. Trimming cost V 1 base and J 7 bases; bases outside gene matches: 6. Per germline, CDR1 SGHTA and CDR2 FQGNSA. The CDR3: CASSLGGGAVNTQYF. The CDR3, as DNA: TGTGCCAGCAGCTTAGGCGGGGGGGCCGTAAATACGCAGTATTTT.

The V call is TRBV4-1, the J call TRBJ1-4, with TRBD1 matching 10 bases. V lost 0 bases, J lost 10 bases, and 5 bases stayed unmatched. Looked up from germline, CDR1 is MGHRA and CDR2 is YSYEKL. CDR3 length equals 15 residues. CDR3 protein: CASSQDDRGQVKLFF. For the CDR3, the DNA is TGCGCCAGCAGCCAAGATGACAGGGGGCAAGTAAAACTGTTTTTT.

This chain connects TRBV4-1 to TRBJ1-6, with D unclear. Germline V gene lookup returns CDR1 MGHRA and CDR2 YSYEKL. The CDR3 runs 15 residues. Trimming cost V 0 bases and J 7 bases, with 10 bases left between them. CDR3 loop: CASSQEGGPNSPLHF. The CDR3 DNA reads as TGCGCCAGCAGCCAAGAGGGAGGGCCCAATTCACCCCTCCACTTT.

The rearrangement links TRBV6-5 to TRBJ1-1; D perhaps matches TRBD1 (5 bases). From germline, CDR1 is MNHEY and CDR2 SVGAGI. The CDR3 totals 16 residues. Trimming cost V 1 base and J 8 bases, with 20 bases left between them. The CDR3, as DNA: TGTGCCAGCAGTTACTTTTTCCAGGGCACTACTATCGAAGCTTTCTTT. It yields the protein CASSYFFQGTTIEAFF.

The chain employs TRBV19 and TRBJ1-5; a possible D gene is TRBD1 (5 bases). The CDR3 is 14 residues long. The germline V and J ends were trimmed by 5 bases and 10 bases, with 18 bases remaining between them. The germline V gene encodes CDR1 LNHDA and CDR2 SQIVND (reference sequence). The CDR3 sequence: CASSPVGQLDPQHF. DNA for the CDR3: TGTGCCAGTAGTCCCGTGGGGCAGCTAGATCCCCAGCATTTT.